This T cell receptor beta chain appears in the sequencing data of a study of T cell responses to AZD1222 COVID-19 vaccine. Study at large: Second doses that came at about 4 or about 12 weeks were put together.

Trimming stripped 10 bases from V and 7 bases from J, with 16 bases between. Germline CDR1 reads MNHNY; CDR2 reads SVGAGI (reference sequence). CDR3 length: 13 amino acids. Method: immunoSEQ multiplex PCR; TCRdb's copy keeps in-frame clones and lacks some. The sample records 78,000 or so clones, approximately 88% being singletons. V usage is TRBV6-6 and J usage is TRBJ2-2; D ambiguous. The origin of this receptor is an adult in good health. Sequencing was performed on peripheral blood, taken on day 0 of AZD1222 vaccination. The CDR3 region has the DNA TGTGCCAACTCGGACGTTCTCTTCGGGGAGCTGTTTTTT. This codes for CANSDVLFGELFF.